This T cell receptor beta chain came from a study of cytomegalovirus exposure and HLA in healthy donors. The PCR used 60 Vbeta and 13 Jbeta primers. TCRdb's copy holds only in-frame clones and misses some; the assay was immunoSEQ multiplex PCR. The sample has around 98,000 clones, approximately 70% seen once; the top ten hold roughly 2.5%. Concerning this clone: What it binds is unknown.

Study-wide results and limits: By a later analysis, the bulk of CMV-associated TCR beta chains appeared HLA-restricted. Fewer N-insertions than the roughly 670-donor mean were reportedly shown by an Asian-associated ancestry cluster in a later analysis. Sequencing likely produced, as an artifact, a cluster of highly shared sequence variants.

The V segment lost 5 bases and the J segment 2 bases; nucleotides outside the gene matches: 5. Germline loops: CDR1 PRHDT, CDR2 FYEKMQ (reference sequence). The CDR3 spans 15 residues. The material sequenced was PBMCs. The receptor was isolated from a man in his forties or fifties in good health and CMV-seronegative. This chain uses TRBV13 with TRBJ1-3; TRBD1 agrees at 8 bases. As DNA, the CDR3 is TGTGCCAGCAGCAAAAGGACAGGGACTGGAAACACCATATATTTT. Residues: CASSKRTGTGNTIYF.